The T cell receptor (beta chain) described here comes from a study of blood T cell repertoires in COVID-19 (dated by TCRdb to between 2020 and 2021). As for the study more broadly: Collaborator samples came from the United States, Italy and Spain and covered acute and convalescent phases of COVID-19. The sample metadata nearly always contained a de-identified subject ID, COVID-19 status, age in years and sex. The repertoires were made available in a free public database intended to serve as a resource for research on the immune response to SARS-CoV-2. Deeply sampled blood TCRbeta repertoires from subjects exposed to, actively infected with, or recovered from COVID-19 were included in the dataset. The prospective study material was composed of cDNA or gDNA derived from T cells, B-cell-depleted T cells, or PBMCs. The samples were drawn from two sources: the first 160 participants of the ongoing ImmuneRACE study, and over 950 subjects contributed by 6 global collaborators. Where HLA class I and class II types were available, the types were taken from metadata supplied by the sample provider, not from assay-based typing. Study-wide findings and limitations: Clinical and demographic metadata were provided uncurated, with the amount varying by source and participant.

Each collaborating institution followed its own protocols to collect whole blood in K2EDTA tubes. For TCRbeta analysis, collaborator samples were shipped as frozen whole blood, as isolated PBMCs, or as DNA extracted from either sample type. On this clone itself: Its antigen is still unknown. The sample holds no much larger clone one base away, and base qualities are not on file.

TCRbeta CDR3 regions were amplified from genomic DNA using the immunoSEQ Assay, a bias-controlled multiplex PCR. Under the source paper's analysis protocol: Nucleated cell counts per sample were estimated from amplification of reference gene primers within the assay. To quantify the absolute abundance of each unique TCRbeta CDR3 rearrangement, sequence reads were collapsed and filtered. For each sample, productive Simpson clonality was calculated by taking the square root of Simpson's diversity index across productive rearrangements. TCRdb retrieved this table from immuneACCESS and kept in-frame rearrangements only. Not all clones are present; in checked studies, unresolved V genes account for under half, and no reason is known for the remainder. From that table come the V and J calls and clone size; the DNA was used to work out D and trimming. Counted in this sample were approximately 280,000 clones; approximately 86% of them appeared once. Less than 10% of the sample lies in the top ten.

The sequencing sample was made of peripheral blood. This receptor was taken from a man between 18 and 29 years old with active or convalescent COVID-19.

The DNA sequence follows: TGTGCCAGCAGCCAAGAGGGGACAGTTGAGACCCAGTACTTC. Translated, this is CASSQEGTVETQYF. This receptor chain uses TRBV3-1 (or the pseudogene TRBV3-2) and TRBJ2-5; TRBD1 matches 7 bases in the middle. CDR1 and CDR2 were assigned from the germline V gene (reference sequence) as LGHDT and YNNKEL. The CDR3, from cysteine to phenylalanine, totals 14 residues. Only CDR3 DNA is held: 42 bases, read in frame from base 1. The junction shows trimming of 0 bases on V and 5 bases on J, and the gene matches do not reach 3 bases of it.